This TCR beta chain was recovered during a study of T-cell reconstitution after alpha-beta-depleted transplantation in children. The TCRbeta library was prepared with unique molecular identifiers. TCRdb ran MiXCR on the PCR reads and lists one entry per CDR3 protein. This repertoire shows about 370,000 distinct CDR3 sequences, about 20% found once; its top ten account for less than 4.5%. CDR1 is SGDLS, CDR2 YYNGEE, per germline. The CDR3 covers 14 residues. The V end lost 0 bases, the J end lost 5 bases, and 11 bases lay between the germline ends. The material sequenced was PBMCs from the stem cell graft donor, taken from the stem cell graft. This clonotype was sampled from a human donor who donated a stem cell graft to a child with acute myeloid leukemia. V gene TRBV9 combines with J gene TRBJ1-1; maybe TRBD1 (5 bases). The CDR3 region is CASSVEPGTTEAFF. The CDR3 DNA reads TGTGCCAGCAGCGTAGAACCAGGGACTACTGAAGCTTTCTTT.